This T cell receptor beta chain was found in a study of patients and donors after allogeneic stem cell transplantation. In TCRdb, the RT-PCR reads were re-called with MiXCR into one record per CDR3 protein. In the table there are 200,000 to 250,000 distinct CDR3 sequences, roughly an eighth of which are singletons. CDR1 and CDR2 (germline): SGHRS, YFSETQ. The V gene lost 4 bases and the J gene lost 2 bases, with 12 bases spanning the gap. The CDR3 has 14 residues. This chain uses TRBV5-1 with TRBJ1-1, with D perhaps matching TRBD1 (5 bases). The sequenced sample consisted of blood, either unsorted or a sorted T cell fraction (not recorded which). The origin of this receptor is a human donor who was either an allogeneic HSCT recipient or a stem cell or donor lymphocyte infusion donor (not recorded which). It is not recorded whose cells these are; they may come from a transplant donor. The CDR3 DNA sequence: TGCGCCAGCAGCGGGGGGAATACTAACACTGAAGCTTTCTTT. Protein product: CASSGGNTNTEAFF.